The T cell receptor (beta chain) described here comes from a study of T cells after yellow fever vaccination. For the study at large: Fractions low in cell number were prepared with SMART-Seq v4 Ultra Low Input.

Per germline, CDR1 SQVTM and CDR2 ANQGSEA. V gave up 7 bases and J gave up 2 bases; unmatched junction bases: 4. The CDR3 covers 12 residues. This clonotype showed up many times. TCRdb re-called the 5' RACE reads with MiXCR, one entry per CDR3 protein. Of 55,000 or so distinct CDR3 sequences listed, 6% to 8.5% are singletons. Findings and limits, study-wide: Highly abundant clonotypes carried over from the bulk population could end up in FACS-sorted repertoires as contaminants. Among all clonotypes, a small share was observed in both CD4 and CD8 compartments. Reappearing after the booster were most of the clones from primary vaccination (roughly 96% CD4, approximately 88% CD8).

This sequence originates from a young man who received the YFV17D yellow fever vaccine. Source: CD8+ T cells not binding an NS4B(214-222) dextramer, sorted from PBMCs, taken roughly 46 days after the first yellow fever vaccination. V usage is TRBV29-1 and J usage is TRBJ2-5; TRBD2 matches at 7 bases. The CDR3 reads CSGGGSQETQYF. The DNA for the CDR3 is TGCAGCGGGGGGGGGTCACAAGAGACCCAGTACTTC.